There are a few counts of the clone carrying this T cell receptor beta chain. The data belong to a study of blood T cell repertoires in COVID-19. Study-wide context: Collection of acute and convalescent COVID-19 samples took place in the United States, Italy and Spain.

In the original workflow: Estimates of nucleated cell counts were drawn from the amplification of reference gene primers. Method: immunoSEQ multiplex PCR; TCRdb's copy keeps in-frame clones and lacks some. V, J and clone size were drawn from that table, and D and trimming were deduced from the DNA. The table includes some 320,000 clones, roughly nine tenths detected once. Enrolled through a virtual design, the participants were between roughly 18 and 100 years of age and came from 24 US areas. Clinical history as reported by participants underpinned cohort assignment. This CDR3 has 16 amino acids. Germline CDR1 and CDR2: MNHNS and SASEGT. V shed 0 bases, J shed 7 bases, and the junction held 8 bases outside the gene matches.

The sample comprised PBMCs or T cells enriched from blood (not recorded which). The receptor was derived from a woman between 45 and 60 years old who had been exposed to COVID-19. The chain couples TRBV6-1 to TRBJ1-2; 10 bases are shared with TRBD1. In DNA form, the CDR3 reads TGTGCCAGCAGTGAAGCGCAGACAGGGGGCTTCTCTGGCTACACCTTC. Amino acid sequence: CASSEAQTGGFSGYTF.